The 13 T cell receptor beta chains listed next were all sequenced from one sample in a study of T cells of healthy individuals. Via MiXCR, TCRdb re-called the 5' RACE reads, giving one row per CDR3 protein. This table has 90,000 to 100,000 distinct CDR3 sequences, 17% appearing once. These receptors all come from a human donor in good health.

As for this clonotype: At one end, the junction sequence differs from germline, possibly due to a read error. The rearrangement uses TRBV6-1 and TRBJ1-2; D is unresolved. Germline CDR1 MNHNS, CDR2 SASEGT. This CDR3 region has 11 residues. CDR3 residues: CASSPYYGYNF. The CDR3, as DNA: TGTGCCAGCAGTCCCTACTATGGCTACAACTTC.

This clonotype was detected only once. The gene calls are TRBV6-1 and TRBJ2-5; D is undetermined. In germline, CDR1 is MNHNS, CDR2 SASEGT. The CDR3 totals 13 residues. Trimming took 8 bases from V and 0 from J, leaving 10 bases between them. The CDR3 DNA reads as TGTGCCAGCCAGAGCGTGTACCAAGAGACCCAGTACTTC. It translates to CASQSVYQETQYF.

This clonotype was counted many times. This CDR3 fails to terminate in the conserved phenylalanine or tryptophan, so it likely reflects a read error. Because the CDR3's place on the DNA is in doubt, the DNA is left out and the CDR3 is given as listed by TCRdb. This sequence joins TRBV6-2 or TRBV6-3 and TRBJ2-7; whether TRBD1, the table's D call, matches the DNA was not checked. Germline CDR1 is MNHEY and CDR2 is SVGEGT. The CDR3 contains 14 residues when both ends are counted. The CDR3 spells CASSQSDVGLPALS.

A few counts support this clonotype. The J gene is TRBJ2-7, the V gene TRBV9; the match to TRBD1 covers 8 bases. Germline-derived CDR1 and CDR2 are SGDLS and YYNGEE. With 4 bases clipped from V and 2 bases from J, the junction kept 5 bases outside the gene matches. The CDR3 spans 14 residues. CDR3 region: CASSLQTGAYEQYF. The CDR3 bases are TGTGCCAGCAGCCTCCAGACAGGGGCCTACGAGCAGTACTTC.

V and J are TRBV2 and TRBJ2-5, with 12 bases that match TRBD2. CDR1 is SNHLY and CDR2 is FYNNEI in the germline V gene. This CDR3 contains 19 residues. The V segment lost 4 bases and the J segment 0 bases; nucleotides outside the gene matches: 12. The CDR3 region is CASSGGTSGGPGYQETQYF. As DNA, the CDR3 is TGTGCCAGCAGTGGGGGCACTAGCGGGGGGCCCGGGTACCAAGAGACCCAGTACTTC. Using reference TRBV2 and TRBJ2-5 for the parts outside the CDR3, the full variable domain is EPEVTQTPSHQVTQMGQEVILRCVPISNHLYFYWYRQILGQKVEFLVSFYNNEISEKSEIFDDQFSVERPDGSNFTLKIRSTKLEDSAMYFCASSGGTSGGPGYQETQYFGPGTRLLVL.

There are many counts of this clonotype. The chain combines TRBV7-9 with TRBJ1-2, with TRBD1 identical over 7 bases. Germline assignment: CDR1 SEHNR and CDR2 FQNEAQ (reference sequence). The CDR3 has 18 amino acids. Unmatched junction bases numbered 22, after V lost 8 bases and J lost 4 bases. The CDR3 DNA reads TGTGCCAGCCTAGACTTGGGACAGTTCCTAAACTCGGGCTATGGCTACACCTTC. Its translation is CASLDLGQFLNSGYGYTF.

The CDR3 loop reads CSDSSGAMNTEAFF. The DNA of the CDR3 is TGCAGTGATTCTTCAGGGGCAATGAACACTGAAGCTTTCTTT. The V and J genes are TRBV20-1 and TRBJ1-1, with D possibly matching TRBD1 (6 bases). The length of the CDR3 is 14 residues. V shed 7 bases and J shed 0 bases, with 15 bases lying between them. Germline V lookup: CDR1 DFQATT, CDR2 SNEGSKA (reference sequence).

The CDR3: CASSFLLLEMSYEQYF. The CDR3 DNA follows: TGCGCCAGCAGCTTCCTCCTTCTAGAAATGTCCTACGAGCAGTACTTC. The chain couples TRBV5-1 to TRBJ2-7; D gene unclear. Per germline, CDR1 SGHRS and CDR2 YFSETQ. Trimming took off 2 bases at V and 1 base at J, with 16 bases between the two ends. CDR3 size: 16 residues.

This clonotype was observed at least ten times. This chain's CDR3 is CSAREAAENSPLHF. CDR3 bases: TGCAGTGCTAGGGAGGCAGCCGAGAATTCACCCCTCCACTTT. The rearrangement links TRBV20-1 to TRBJ1-6; no clear D gene. Trimming removed 3 bases at V and 7 bases at J, with 13 bases between. Germline CDR1 reads DFQATT; CDR2 reads SNEGSKA (reference sequence). The CDR3 runs to 14 residues.

This clonotype was seen repeatedly, ten times or more. V and J are TRBV7-9 and TRBJ1-5; the D is unclear. There are 14 residues in the CDR3. Germline V gene lookup returns CDR1 SEHNR and CDR2 FQNEAQ (reference sequence). Trimming took off 1 base at V and 7 bases at J, with 11 bases between the two ends. The CDR3 DNA is TGTGCCAGCAGCTTAGGAGGGATGGGACAGCCCCAGCATTTT. Translating it yields CASSLGGMGQPQHF. Drawing the rest from reference TRBV7-9 and TRBJ1-5, the complete variable domain is DTGVSQNPRHKITKRGQNVTFRCDPISEHNRLYWYRQTLGQGPEFLTYFQNEAQLEKSRLLSDRFSAERPKGSFSTLEIQRTEQGDSAMYLCASSLGGMGQPQHFGDGTRLSIL.

The V call is TRBV25-1, the J call TRBJ1-2; TRBD1 is a possible D gene (6 bases). Trimming removed 3 bases at V and 4 bases at J, with 6 bases between. There are 12 residues in the CDR3. Germline loops: CDR1 MGHDK, CDR2 SYGVNS. CDR3 sequence reads: CASSEGAYGYTF. In nucleotides, the CDR3 is TGTGCCAGCAGTGAGGGGGCCTATGGCTACACCTTC.

The J gene is TRBJ1-2, the V gene TRBV5-1, with TRBD1 matching 9 bases. The germline V gene encodes CDR1 SGHRS and CDR2 YFSETQ. The J segment lost 6 bases and the V segment lost 2 bases, leaving 2 bases of the junction unmatched. CDR3 length: 13 amino acids. This CDR3 reads CASSFRDRDGYTF. DNA for the CDR3: TGCGCCAGCAGCTTCCGGGACAGGGATGGCTACACCTTC.

This rearrangement joins TRBV6-5 to TRBJ1-1; the match to TRBD1 covers 9 bases. CDR1 is MNHEY and CDR2 is SVGAGI in the germline V gene. The junction had 7 bases not matched to a gene; V was cut back by 0 bases and J by 5 bases. This CDR3 has 16 amino acids. The CDR3 DNA is TGTGCCAGCAGTTACTCGGGACAGGGTGGATCTACTGAAGCTTTCTTT. As protein: CASSYSGQGGSTEAFF.